The 8 T cell receptor beta chains presented below share a single source sample, sequenced in a study of T cell responses to AZD1222 COVID-19 vaccine. Only in-frame clones appear in the TCRdb table, and some are missing; sequencing was by immunoSEQ multiplex PCR. The sample consists of 75,000 to 90,000 clones, roughly 80% of them appearing once. Sequenced material: peripheral blood, taken on day 0 of AZD1222 vaccination. Receptors originate from an adult in good health.

This clone was seen a few times. The V and J genes are TRBV9 and TRBJ1-2; a weak D match, TRBD1 (5 bases). The V and J ends lost 3 bases and 7 bases respectively, with 19 bases between them. From germline, CDR1 is SGDLS and CDR2 YYNGEE. The CDR3 contains 15 residues. The CDR3 DNA sequence: TGTGCCAGCAGCGGACCCCCCGGGACCCAATCTGGCTACACCTTC. This sequence encodes CASSGPPGTQSGYTF.

This clone appeared once. This chain connects TRBV18 to TRBJ1-2; D ambiguous. Germline V gene lookup returns CDR1 KGHSH and CDR2 LQKENI. The CDR3 runs to 15 residues. The ends were cut back, 3 bases at V and 1 base at J, with 12 bases in the middle. The CDR3 region is CASSPLHISNYGYTF. The CDR3 nucleotides read TGTGCCAGCTCACCCCTACACATCAGTAACTATGGCTACACCTTC.

The chain carries TRBV11-2 and TRBJ2-5; D is perhaps TRBD1 or TRBD2 (6 bases each). The CDR3 has 13 amino acids. V lost 5 bases and J 1 base, leaving 8 bases between the germline ends. CDR1 and CDR2 (germline): SGHAT, FQNNGV. CDR3 nucleotide sequence: TGTGCCAGCAGCCGGGGGCTCCAAGAGACCCAGTACTTC. Protein: CASSRGLQETQYF.

In this sample, this clone turned up a few times. This chain joins TRBV3-1 (or the pseudogene TRBV3-2) and TRBJ2-1, with 11 bases that match TRBD1. This CDR3 is 16 amino acids long. J was trimmed by 7 bases and V by 1 base; bases with no gene match: 6. CDR1 LGHDT and CDR2 YNNKEL come from the germline V gene (reference sequence). CDR3 sequence (DNA): TGTGCCAGCAGCCAAGGATTCGGGACAGGGGGAAATGAGCAGTTCTTC. Protein sequence: CASSQGFGTGGNEQFF.

This rearrangement joins TRBV18 to TRBJ2-1; TRBD1 aligns across 12 bases. Per the germline V gene, CDR1 is KGHSH and CDR2 is LQKENI. The CDR3 is 15 residues long. J lost 5 bases, V lost 4 bases, and 3 bases had no gene match. Written as DNA, the CDR3 is TGTGCCAGCTCACAGGGACAGGGGGCAGACAATGAGCAGTTCTTC. Translated: CASSQGQGADNEQFF.

The V call is TRBV4-2, the J call TRBJ2-5; 11 bases align to TRBD2. The CDR3 covers 15 residues. Trimming at V came to 4 bases and at J to 4 bases, leaving 5 bases not matched to a gene. Germline V gene data show CDR1 as LGHNA and CDR2 as YNFKEQ. CDR3 bases: TGTGCCAGCAGCCTAGGGACTAGCGGAACAGAGACCCAGTACTTC. This encodes CASSLGTSGTETQYF.

Turning to this clone: This specimen includes other DNA sequences encoding the same CDR3. The chain has TRBV18 and TRBJ2-1; unclear D gene. There are 15 residues in the CDR3. Germline CDR1 KGHSH, CDR2 LQKENI. The V gene lost 1 base and the J gene lost 4 bases, with 11 bases spanning the gap. The CDR3 DNA reads as TGTGCCAGCTCACCACAGGCTGGATCTTACAATGAGCAGTTCTTC. Translated: CASSPQAGSYNEQFF.

The chain links TRBV28 to TRBJ1-3, with a possible D match to TRBD1 (5 bases). The CDR3 has 14 residues. Germline V lookup: CDR1 MDHEN, CDR2 SYDVKM. Trimming removed 5 bases from V and 4 bases from J, with 12 bases in between. Here the CDR3 DNA reads TGTGCCAGCAGTCCCTCCGGGGGAGGAAACACCATATATTTT. It translates to CASSPSGGGNTIYF.